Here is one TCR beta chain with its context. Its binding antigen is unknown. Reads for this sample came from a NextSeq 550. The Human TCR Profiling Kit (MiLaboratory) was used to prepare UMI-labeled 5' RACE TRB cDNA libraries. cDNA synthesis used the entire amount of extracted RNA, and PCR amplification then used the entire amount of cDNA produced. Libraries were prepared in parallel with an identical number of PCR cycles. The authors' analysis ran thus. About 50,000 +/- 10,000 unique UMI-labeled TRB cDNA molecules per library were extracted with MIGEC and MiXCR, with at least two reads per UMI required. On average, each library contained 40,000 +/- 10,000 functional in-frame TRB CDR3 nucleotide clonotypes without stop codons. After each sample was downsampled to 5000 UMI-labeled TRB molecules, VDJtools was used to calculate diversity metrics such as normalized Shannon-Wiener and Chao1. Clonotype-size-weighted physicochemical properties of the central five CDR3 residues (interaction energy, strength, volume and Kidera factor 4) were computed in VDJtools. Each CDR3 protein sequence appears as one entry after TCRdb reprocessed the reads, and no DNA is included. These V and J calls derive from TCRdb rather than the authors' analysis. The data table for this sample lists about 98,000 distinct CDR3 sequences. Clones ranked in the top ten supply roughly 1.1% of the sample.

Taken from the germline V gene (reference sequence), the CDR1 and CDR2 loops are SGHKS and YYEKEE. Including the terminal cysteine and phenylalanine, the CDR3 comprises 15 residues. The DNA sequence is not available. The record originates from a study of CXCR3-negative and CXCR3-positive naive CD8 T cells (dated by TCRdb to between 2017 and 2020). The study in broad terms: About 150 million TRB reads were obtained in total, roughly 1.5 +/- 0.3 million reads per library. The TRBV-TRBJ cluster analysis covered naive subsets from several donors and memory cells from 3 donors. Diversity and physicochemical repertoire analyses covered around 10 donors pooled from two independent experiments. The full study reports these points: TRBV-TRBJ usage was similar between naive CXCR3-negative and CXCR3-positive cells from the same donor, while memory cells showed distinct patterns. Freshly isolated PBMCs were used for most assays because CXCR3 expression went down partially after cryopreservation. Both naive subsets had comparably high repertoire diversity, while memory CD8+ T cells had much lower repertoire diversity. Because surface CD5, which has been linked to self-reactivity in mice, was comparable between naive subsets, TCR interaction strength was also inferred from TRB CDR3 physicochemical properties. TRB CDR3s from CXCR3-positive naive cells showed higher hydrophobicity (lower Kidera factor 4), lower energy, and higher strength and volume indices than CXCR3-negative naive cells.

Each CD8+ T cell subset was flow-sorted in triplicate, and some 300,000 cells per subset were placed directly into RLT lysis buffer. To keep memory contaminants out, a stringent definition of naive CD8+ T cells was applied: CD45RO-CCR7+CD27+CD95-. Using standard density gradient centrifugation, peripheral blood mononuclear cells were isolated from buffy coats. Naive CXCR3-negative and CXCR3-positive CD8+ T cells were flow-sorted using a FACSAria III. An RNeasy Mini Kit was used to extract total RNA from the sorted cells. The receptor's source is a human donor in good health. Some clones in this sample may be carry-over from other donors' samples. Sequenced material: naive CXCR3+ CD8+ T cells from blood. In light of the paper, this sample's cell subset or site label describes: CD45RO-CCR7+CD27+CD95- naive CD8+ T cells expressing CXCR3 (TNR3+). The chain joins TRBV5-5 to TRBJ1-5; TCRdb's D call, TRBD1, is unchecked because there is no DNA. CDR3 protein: CASSLIVGGNQPQHF. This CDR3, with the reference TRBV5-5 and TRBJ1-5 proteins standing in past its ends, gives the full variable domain DAGVTQSPTHLIKTRGQQVTLRCSPISGHKSVSWYQQVLGQGPQFIFQYYEKEERGRGNFPDRFSARQFPNYSSELNVNALLLGDSALYLCASSLIVGGNQPQHFGDGTRLSIL.